This section outlines one T cell receptor beta chain sequence together with its context. How the authors handled the data: Cell counts per sample came from amplifying reference gene primers. Clones were sequenced by immunoSEQ multiplex PCR, and TCRdb holds only the in-frame ones, with some missing. V, J and clone size are taken as reported in that table, and D and trimming were inferred from the DNA itself. Of 650,000 to 800,000 clones listed, 80% to 90% are singletons. The data derive from a study of blood T cell repertoires in COVID-19. About the study: Sites in the United States, Italy and Spain provided acute and convalescent COVID-19 samples. PBMCs, B-cell-depleted T cells, or T cells were the source of the cDNA or gDNA that made up the material.

Germline V lookup: CDR1 MNHEY, CDR2 SVGAGI. This CDR3 contains 15 residues. With 6 bases removed from V and 3 bases from J, the gap between germline ends came to 15 bases. Sequenced sample: peripheral blood. This chain uses TRBV6-5 with TRBJ1-5; no clear D. This receptor was obtained from a young woman with acute or convalescent COVID-19. The CDR3 loop reads CASRPVAQPNQPQHF. The CDR3 DNA is TGTGCCAGCAGACCCGTAGCGCAGCCCAATCAGCCCCAGCATTTT.